The T cell receptor (beta chain) under discussion was sequenced for a study of control samples from healthy donors and cancer patients. TCRdb's table, derived via immunoSEQ multiplex PCR, lists solely in-frame clones and lacks some. The sample carries under 95,000 clones, approximately 90% recorded once. V was clipped by 2 bases and J by 0 bases, with 5 bases between them. The CDR3 runs to 14 residues. CDR1 and CDR2 (germline): SGHRS, YFSETQ. The rearrangement links TRBV5-1 to TRBJ1-4; D remains ambiguous. The sequencing input was blood. This TCR was sampled from a woman aged 25 to 45 in good health. CDR3 loop: CASSFSATNEKLFF. In DNA form, the CDR3 reads TGCGCCAGCAGCTTCAGTGCAACTAATGAAAAACTGTTTTTT.